The present T cell receptor beta chain was sequenced within a study of response to subunit inactivated influenza vaccine. MiXCR was run by TCRdb on the RT-PCR reads, yielding one entry per CDR3 protein. The sample comprises 500,000 to 600,000 distinct CDR3 sequences, about 11% of which are singletons, and approximately 10% rests with the top ten. This CDR3 comprises 14 residues. Germline V gives CDR1 SGHTA, CDR2 FQGNSA. The ends were cut back, 4 bases at V and 2 bases at J, with 11 bases in the middle. This clonotype was seen ten or more times. The V gene is TRBV7-2, the J gene TRBJ2-5; D gene ambiguous. The TCR comes from a man aged 45 to 65 who received an inactivated influenza vaccine. The sample here was PBMCs from blood, taken on the day of vaccination. CDR3 in amino acids: CASSYRASQETQYF. The CDR3 DNA reads as TGTGCCAGCAGCTACCGGGCCTCGCAAGAGACCCAGTACTTC.